This TCR beta chain appears in the sequencing data of a study of T cells in Graves' hyperthyroidism and ophthalmopathy. V was trimmed by 2 bases and J by 2 bases, leaving 18 bases between them. The length of the CDR3 is 17 residues. The CDR3 regions of TCR beta were amplified from RNA transcripts. Researchers ran a first-round RT-PCR on the TCR CDR3 using the HTBI primer set. One entry per CDR3 protein results from TCRdb running MiXCR on the multiplex PCR reads. The sample has approximately 610,000 distinct CDR3 sequences, approximately 15% seen once. This clonotype was seen repeatedly, ten times or more.

The TCR comes from a woman aged 18 to 35 with Graves' hyperthyroidism. V is TRBV12-3 or TRBV12-4 and J is TRBJ2-5; D could derive from TRBD1 or TRBD2 (6 bases each). Sequencing used blood. The CDR3 sequence is CASSLRGGPGAQETQYF. The CDR3 region has the DNA TGTGCCAGCAGTTTAAGAGGGGGGCCCGGGGCTCAAGAGACCCAGTACTTC.